Presented here are 15 T cell receptor beta chains from one specimen sequenced in a study of control samples from healthy donors and cancer patients. This table comes from immunoSEQ multiplex PCR, and its TCRdb copy is limited to in-frame clones, with some not included. The table has 100,000 to 150,000 clones, approximately 92% seen once. The sequenced sample consisted of PBMCs. The receptors come from an elderly man with head and neck cancer.

This clone was observed a few times. The CDR3 coding sequence is TGTGCCAGTAGCCGGACTAGCGGGAGTAGTACCGGGGAGCTGTTTTTT. Residues: CASSRTSGSSTGELFF. The chain carries TRBV19 and TRBJ2-2, with 13 bases fitting TRBD2. V was clipped by 6 bases and J by 5 bases; unmatched bases: 6. Germline V gene data show CDR1 as LNHDA and CDR2 as SQIVND (reference sequence). CDR3 length: 16 amino acids.

This clone was detected only a few times. This chain joins TRBV5-3 and TRBJ2-7; D gene ambiguous. TRBV5-3 is classed as an ORF, of uncertain function. The CDR3 contains 9 residues. V was trimmed by 9 bases and J by 6 bases, leaving 7 bases between them. The CDR3 nucleotides read TGTGCCATTGTTCCCGAGCAGTACTTC. It translates to CAIVPEQYF.

The chain uses TRBV10-1 and TRBJ2-3, with 11 bases aligning to TRBD2. This CDR3 has 16 amino acids. The germline V gene encodes CDR1 WNHNN and CDR2 SYGVQD (reference sequence). The V segment lost 4 bases and the J segment 0 bases; nucleotides outside the gene matches: 3. As DNA, the CDR3 is TGCGCCAGCAGTGGCCGGACTAGCGGGAGCACAGATACGCAGTATTTT. Translated, it gives CASSGRTSGSTDTQYF.

A word on this clone: Different DNA sequences within this sample yield the same CDR3. This chain joins TRBV5-1 and TRBJ2-1, with 9 bases aligning to TRBD1. J was trimmed by 2 bases and V by 4 bases; bases with no gene match: 4. The CDR3 has 15 amino acids. The germline gives CDR1 SGHRS, CDR2 YFSETQ. CDR3 amino acids: CASSLGQGAYNEQFF. As DNA, the CDR3 is TGCGCCAGCAGCCTGGGACAGGGTGCCTACAATGAGCAGTTCTTC.

The rearrangement uses TRBV7-9 and TRBJ1-1; D gene unclear. V shed 1 base and J shed 6 bases, with 15 bases lying between them. The germline V gene has CDR1 SEHNR and CDR2 FQNEAQ (reference sequence). This CDR3 spans 15 amino acids. CDR3 amino acids: CASSLVGSGIAEAFF. CDR3 bases: TGTGCCAGCAGCTTAGTCGGCAGTGGTATAGCTGAAGCTTTCTTT.

V gene TRBV5-1 combines with J gene TRBJ1-5; D is undetermined. This CDR3 contains 10 residues. The ends were cut back, 9 bases at V and 7 bases at J, with 8 bases in the middle. The germline gives CDR1 SGHRS, CDR2 YFSETQ. This CDR3 is CANAGQPQHF. CDR3 bases: TGCGCCAACGCGGGGCAGCCCCAGCATTTT.

This clone was seen a single time. This rearrangement joins TRBV11-2 to TRBJ2-1; the D gene is possibly TRBD1 (6 bases). The germline V gene has CDR1 SGHAT and CDR2 FQNNGV. This CDR3 comprises 15 residues. V lost 3 bases and J lost 4, with 13 bases in between. The CDR3 protein is CASSFSGGRYNEQFF. The CDR3, as DNA: TGTGCCAGCAGCTTCTCTGGGGGCCGGTACAATGAGCAGTTCTTC.

V usage is TRBV12-5 and J usage is TRBJ2-7; perhaps TRBD1 as D (6 bases). Germline CDR1 is LGHNT and CDR2 is FRNRAP. Deletions cut 4 bases from V and 1 base from J, with 14 bases between. This CDR3 is built from 15 residues. The CDR3 DNA reads TGTGCTAGTGGTTCCCGGACAGTGGGATCCTACGAGCAGTACTTC. Translated: CASGSRTVGSYEQYF.

The chain recombines TRBV6-4 with TRBJ1-6, with D possibly matching TRBD1 (6 bases). CDR3 length: 13 residues. Germline CDR1 is MRHNA and CDR2 is SNTAGT. Trimming removed 4 bases at V and 8 bases at J, with 9 bases between. The CDR3 reads CASSAGVDSPLHF. The CDR3 DNA sequence: TGTGCCAGCAGTGCAGGGGTTGATTCACCCCTCCACTTT.

The rearrangement links TRBV7-2 to TRBJ1-2, with 7 bases identical to TRBD1. The germline V gene has CDR1 SGHTA and CDR2 FQGNSA. The CDR3 contains 13 residues. Trimming at V came to 6 bases and at J to 5 bases, leaving 6 bases not matched to a gene. In nucleotides, the CDR3 is TGTGCCAGCAGACTTACAGGGGAGTATGGCTACACCTTC. It translates to CASRLTGEYGYTF.

As concerns this clone: Other DNA sequences in the sample encode the same CDR3. The chain joins TRBV5-4 to TRBJ2-3; D perhaps matches TRBD2 (7 bases). The CDR3 consists of 15 residues. Germline assignment: CDR1 SGHNT and CDR2 YYREEE (reference sequence). The V end was cut by 3 bases, the J end by 1 base, with 12 bases between. The CDR3 DNA reads as TGTGCCAGCAGCTCCCGGGGGGCGGGCACAGATACGCAGTATTTT. Its protein product is CASSSRGAGTDTQYF.

The chain couples TRBV5-6 to TRBJ2-5; perhaps TRBD1 as D (5 bases). CDR3 length equals 16 residues. The ends were cut back, 5 bases at V and 0 bases at J, with 17 bases in the middle. Germline CDR1 SGHDT, CDR2 YYEEEE. The CDR3, as DNA: TGTGCCAGCAGAAATTGGCTACAGGTGTACCAAGAGACCCAGTACTTC. Encoded protein: CASRNWLQVYQETQYF. The whole variable domain, filled in from reference TRBV5-6 and TRBJ2-5, reads DAGVTQSPTHLIKTRGQQVTLRCSPKSGHDTVSWYQQALGQGPQFIFQYYEEEERQRGNFPDRFSGHQFPNYSSELNVNALLLGDSALYLCASRNWLQVYQETQYFGPGTRLLVL.

The chain links TRBV3-1 (or the pseudogene TRBV3-2) to TRBJ2-7; tentative D call: TRBD2 (6 bases). Germline V CDR1 and CDR2: LGHDT, YNNKEL (reference sequence). CDR3 size: 16 residues. The germline V and J ends were trimmed by 0 bases and 0 bases, with 12 bases remaining between them. DNA of the CDR3: TGTGCCAGCAGCCAAGATAGGCGGGGCCGCTCCTACGAGCAGTACTTC. The encoded protein is CASSQDRRGRSYEQYF.

V gene TRBV18 combines with J gene TRBJ2-6, with TRBD1 matching 8 bases. Trimming at V came to 1 base and at J to 0 bases, leaving 2 bases not matched to a gene. CDR3 length: 17 amino acids. Germline-derived CDR1 and CDR2 are KGHSH and LQKENI. Written as DNA, the CDR3 is TGTGCCAGCTCACCACGTACAGGGGGCTCTGGGGCCAACGTCCTGACTTTC. This sequence encodes CASSPRTGGSGANVLTF.

This chain links TRBV4-2 with TRBJ1-4; a weak D match, TRBD1 (6 bases). The CDR3 covers 13 residues. Per the germline V gene, CDR1 is LGHNA and CDR2 is YNFKEQ. The V end lost 1 base, the J end lost 7 bases, and 7 bases lay between the germline ends. The CDR3 protein is CASSQARGEKLFF. CDR3 in DNA: TGTGCCAGCAGCCAAGCCAGGGGTGAAAAACTGTTTTTT.